This record looks at one T cell receptor (beta chain) sequence and its context. The antigen is not known. V was trimmed by 4 bases and J by 2 bases, leaving 9 bases between them. CDR1 is SSHAT and CDR2 is FNYEAQ in the germline V gene (reference sequence). The CDR3 covers 13 residues. These data are taken from a study of cytomegalovirus exposure and HLA in healthy donors. Study findings and constraints: Data from an earlier analysis indicated that most TCR beta V segments were productive either about 87% or about 30% of the time. Clonal expansion, a later analysis showed, was greater in HLA-associated TCR beta chains than in equally common others.

The study ran its PCR with 60 Vbeta and 13 Jbeta primers. Some clones are missing from TCRdb's copy, which holds only in-frame ones; the method was immunoSEQ multiplex PCR. The sample consists of 200,000 to 250,000 clones, roughly 89% of them appearing once. This TCR derives from a woman under 30 in good health and CMV-seronegative. This chain connects TRBV7-7 to TRBJ2-7; perhaps TRBD1 as D (6 bases). Sequencing was done on a sample of PBMCs. The CDR3 DNA follows: TGTGCCAGCAGCTCGGGACATCCCTACGAGCAGTACTTC. It specifies CASSSGHPYEQYF.